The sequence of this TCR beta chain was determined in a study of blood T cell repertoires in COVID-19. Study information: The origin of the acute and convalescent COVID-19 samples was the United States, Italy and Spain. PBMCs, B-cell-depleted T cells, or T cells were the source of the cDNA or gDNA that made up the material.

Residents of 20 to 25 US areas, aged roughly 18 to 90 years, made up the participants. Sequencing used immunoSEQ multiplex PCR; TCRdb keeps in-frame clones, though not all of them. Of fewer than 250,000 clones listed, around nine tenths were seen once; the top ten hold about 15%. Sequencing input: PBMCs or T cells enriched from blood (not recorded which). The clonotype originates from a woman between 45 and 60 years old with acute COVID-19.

CDR3 nucleotides: TGTGCCAGCAGCTCAACGACAGGAGCTAACTATGGCTACACCTTC. It is translated as CASSSTTGANYGYTF. The rearrangement links TRBV6-6 to TRBJ1-2; a weak D match, TRBD1 (6 bases). Germline-derived CDR1 and CDR2 are MNHNY and SVGAGI (reference sequence). This CDR3 spans 15 amino acids. V lost 6 bases and J lost 0, with 14 bases in between.